The rows below give T cell receptor beta chains drawn from one sample of a study of blood T cell repertoires in COVID-19. This table comes from immunoSEQ multiplex PCR, and its TCRdb copy is limited to in-frame clones, with some not included. The data contain 35,000 to 45,000 clones, around 94% of them singletons. Sequencing used peripheral blood. The receptor source for this set is a man over 45 with COVID-19, enrolled during active disease. The CDR3 runs from the conserved cysteine through the conserved F or W. Fields, in order: D gene, clone size, V gene, J gene, CDR3 protein, CDR3 DNA. D genes are given only for firm matches. A clone size is listed for some rows: how often the clone was seen (once, few, many), or a class if it is expanded.

>TRBD2|NA|TRBV6-1|TRBJ2-4
CASSGGFWTSGRAKNIQYF
TGTGCCAGCAGTGGGGGGTTTTGGACTAGCGGGAGGGCCAAAAACATTCAGTACTTC
>NA|once|TRBV3-1/TRBV3-2|TRBJ2-7
CASSTPPQGQLTFSYEQYF
TGTGCCAGCAGCACGCCCCCCCAGGGCCAGCTAACGTTCTCCTACGAGCAGTACTTC
>TRBD1|NA|TRBV19|TRBJ1-4
CASSDRGQLNEKLFF
TGTGCCAGCAGCGACAGGGGACAGCTTAATGAAAAACTGTTTTTT
>NA|NA|TRBV5-1|TRBJ2-5
CASSLGSEETQYF
TGCGCCAGCAGCTTGGGTAGCGAAGAGACCCAGTACTTC
>NA|NA|TRBV18|TRBJ2-1
CASSLRDTGYNEQFF
TGTGCCAGCTCACTCCGGGACACCGGCTACAATGAGCAGTTCTTC
>TRBD1|NA|TRBV3-1/TRBV3-2|TRBJ2-4
CASSSGGTGNTIQYF
TGTGCCAGCAGTAGCGGTGGGACAGGGAATACCATTCAGTACTTC
>TRBD1|few|TRBV19|TRBJ2-7
CASSRAQGDGSYEQYF
TGTGCCAGTAGTAGGGCCCAGGGGGACGGATCCTACGAGCAGTACTTC
>NA|NA|TRBV6-4|TRBJ2-3
CASSESFADTQYF
TGTGCCAGCAGTGAGAGTTTTGCAGATACGCAGTATTTT
>NA|NA|TRBV3-1/TRBV3-2|TRBJ1-2
CASSPTLDTPFYGYTF
TGTGCCAGCAGCCCCACGTTGGACACACCATTTTATGGCTACACCTTC
>NA|NA|TRBV7-2|TRBJ1-3
CASSLAGSGNTIYF
TGTGCCAGCAGCTTAGCCGGCTCTGGAAACACCATATATTTT
>NA|NA|TRBV2|TRBJ2-6
CASSESGSSGANVLTF
TGTGCCAGCAGTGAGTCAGGGTCCTCTGGGGCCAACGTCCTGACTTTC
>TRBD1|NA|TRBV30|TRBJ1-3
CAWAYGTGAGNTIYF
TGTGCCTGGGCCTACGGGACAGGGGCTGGAAACACCATATATTTT
>NA|NA|TRBV3-1/TRBV3-2|TRBJ2-6
CASSHSRSGANVLTF
TGTGCCAGCAGCCATAGTCGCTCTGGGGCCAACGTCCTGACTTTC
>TRBD2|once|TRBV7-2|TRBJ2-1
CASSTSGYYNEQFF
TGTGCCAGCAGCACTAGCGGCTACTACAATGAGCAGTTCTTC
>NA|NA|TRBV27|TRBJ1-1
CATSVGRVTEAFF
TGTGCCACCTCTGTTGGGCGAGTGACTGAAGCTTTCTTT
>NA|once|TRBV4-3|TRBJ2-7
CASSQFQGSYEQYF
TGCGCCAGCAGCCAGTTCCAGGGATCCTACGAGCAGTACTTC
>NA|NA|TRBV19|TRBJ1-2
CASSRVGHGYTF
TGTGCCAGTAGCCGGGTTGGTCATGGCTACACCTTC
>TRBD2|NA|TRBV15|TRBJ2-1
CATSRENGLAGVEQFF
TGTGCCACCAGCAGAGAGAACGGACTAGCGGGAGTGGAGCAGTTCTTC
>TRBD2|NA|TRBV6-2/TRBV6-3|TRBJ2-6
CASSPSGSLFGANVLTF
TGTGCCAGCAGCCCTAGCGGGAGTCTTTTTGGGGCCAACGTCCTGACTTTC
>TRBD2|NA|TRBV27|TRBJ2-1
CASRTKRESYNEQFF
TGTGCCAGCAGGACCAAGCGGGAGTCCTACAATGAGCAGTTCTTC
>NA|NA|TRBV28|TRBJ2-6
CASSSPANVLTF
TGTGCCAGCAGCTCCCCGGCCAACGTCCTGACTTTC
>TRBD2|NA|TRBV19|TRBJ2-7
CASSRTSATYEQYF
TGTGCCAGTAGTCGGACTAGCGCTACCTACGAGCAGTACTTC
>NA|NA|TRBV6-5|TRBJ2-2
CASSLTVNTGELFF
TGTGCCAGCAGTCTAACAGTGAACACCGGGGAGCTGTTTTTT
>NA|NA|TRBV2|TRBJ2-4
CASRVSVDIQYF
TGTGCCAGCAGGGTATCGGTGGACATTCAGTACTTC
>NA|NA|TRBV25-1|TRBJ1-2
CASRGAQDSLYYGYTF
TGTGCCAGCAGGGGAGCCCAAGACTCTCTGTACTATGGCTACACCTTC
>NA|NA|TRBV27|TRBJ1-1
CASSLGPYTEAFF
TGTGCCAGCAGCCTTGGGCCTTACACTGAAGCTTTCTTT
>NA|NA|TRBV9|TRBJ2-1
CASSVDGEPYNEQFF
TGTGCCAGCAGCGTAGACGGGGAACCTTACAATGAGCAGTTCTTC
>NA|NA|TRBV11-2|TRBJ2-7
CASSSGDSFYEQYF
TGTGCCAGCAGCTCGGGAGATTCGTTCTACGAGCAGTACTTC
>NA|NA|TRBV19|TRBJ2-2
CASSILTATGELFF
TGTGCCAGTAGTATCCTGACAGCAACCGGGGAGCTGTTTTTT
>NA|NA|TRBV28|TRBJ2-7
CASSRLSGLDYEQYF
TGTGCCAGCAGCCGTCTAAGCGGGCTCGACTACGAGCAGTACTTC
>NA|NA|TRBV28|TRBJ1-5
CASSLGGQRNQPQHF
TGTGCCAGCAGTTTAGGTGGACAGCGGAATCAGCCCCAGCATTTT
>NA|NA|TRBV19|TRBJ2-3
CASRATGPLDTQYF
TGTGCCAGTAGAGCGACAGGCCCGTTGGATACGCAGTATTTT
>NA|NA|TRBV30|TRBJ2-7
CAWSVRGARGYEQYF
TGTGCCTGGAGTGTCCGGGGGGCGCGCGGATACGAGCAGTACTTC
>NA|NA|TRBV10-3|TRBJ1-2
CAISDGGLRGYTF
TGTGCCATCAGTGATGGGGGGTTGAGGGGCTACACCTTC
>NA|few|TRBV12-3/TRBV12-4|TRBJ2-7
CASLRDNSYEQYF
TGTGCCAGCCTCCGGGACAACTCCTACGAGCAGTACTTC
>NA|NA|TRBV7-2|TRBJ1-5
CASSLVLGGASNQPQHF
TGTGCCAGCAGCTTAGTGTTGGGGGGGGCGAGCAATCAGCCCCAGCATTTT
>NA|NA|TRBV29-1|TRBJ2-1
CSVELASRNYNEQFF
TGCAGCGTTGAATTAGCTAGCCGAAACTACAATGAGCAGTTCTTC
>TRBD1|NA|TRBV5-5|TRBJ1-1
CASSTDRAMNTEAFF
TGTGCCAGCAGCACGGACAGGGCTATGAACACTGAAGCTTTCTTT
>NA|NA|TRBV28|TRBJ1-4
CASSFGGGNEKLFF
TGTGCCAGCAGTTTTGGGGGGGGAAACGAAAAACTGTTTTTT
>TRBD1|NA|TRBV11-1|TRBJ2-7
CASSFGTGRYEQYF
TGTGCCAGCAGCTTTGGGACAGGGCGCTACGAGCAGTACTTC
>NA|NA|TRBV9|TRBJ2-1
CASSVPFTSNEQFF
TGTGCCAGCAGCGTACCGTTCACGAGCAATGAGCAGTTCTTC
>NA|NA|TRBV6-2/TRBV6-3|TRBJ2-3
CASSGPTISSTDTQYF
TGTGCCAGCAGCGGTCCGACTATATCTAGCACAGATACGCAGTATTTT
>NA|once|TRBV2|TRBJ2-1
CASLEGAPTYNEQFF
TGTGCCAGCCTGGAGGGGGCCCCCACCTACAATGAGCAGTTCTTC
>NA|NA|TRBV19|TRBJ1-2
CASSIRSFTNGYTF
TGTGCCAGTAGTATAAGGTCCTTTACTAATGGCTACACCTTC
>TRBD2|NA|TRBV4-3|TRBJ2-3
CASSQDAASGRTDTQYF
TGCGCCAGCAGCCAAGATGCGGCTAGCGGGAGAACAGATACGCAGTATTTT
>NA|NA|TRBV7-8|TRBJ2-3
CASSPTGITDTQYF
TGTGCCAGCAGCCCCACAGGGATCACAGATACGCAGTATTTT
>TRBD1|NA|TRBV5-4|TRBJ1-2
CASSLDRGSGGYTF
TGTGCCAGCAGCCTCGACAGGGGGAGTGGTGGCTACACCTTC
>NA|NA|TRBV6-5|TRBJ2-1
CASGRLMTVNEQFF
TGTGCCAGTGGGCGTCTCATGACAGTGAATGAGCAGTTCTTC
>NA|once|TRBV3-1/TRBV3-2|TRBJ2-1
CASSQDGATGDEQFF
TGTGCCAGCAGCCAAGATGGAGCGACTGGCGATGAGCAGTTCTTC
>TRBD2|NA|TRBV15|TRBJ2-1
CATSRELAGVAVAAEQFF
TGTGCCACCAGCAGAGAGCTAGCGGGAGTAGCGGTCGCTGCTGAGCAGTTCTTC
>NA|NA|TRBV28|TRBJ1-4
CASSLSEKLFF
TGTGCCAGCAGTTTGAGCGAAAAACTGTTTTTT
>TRBD1|NA|TRBV9|TRBJ1-2
CASSGRDRGIYGYTF
TGTGCCAGCAGCGGCCGGGACAGGGGGATTTATGGCTACACCTTC
>NA|NA|TRBV6-5|TRBJ1-2
CASSYGQSYGYTF
TGTGCCAGCAGTTACGGTCAGTCCTATGGCTACACCTTC
>TRBD1|NA|TRBV29-1|TRBJ1-6
CSVLAGGPGSPLHF
TGCAGCGTTCTTGCAGGGGGCCCTGGTTCACCCCTCCACTTT
>NA|NA|TRBV29-1|TRBJ2-2
CSVARENTGELFF
TGCAGCGTGGCCAGGGAGAACACCGGGGAGCTGTTTTTT